Below, one T cell receptor beta chain is given with its context. J was trimmed by 7 bases and V by 2 bases; bases with no gene match: 5. CDR3 length: 13 amino acids. CDR1 is SGDLS, CDR2 YYNGEE, per germline. This specimen comes from a study of blood T cell repertoires in COVID-19. Overall study context: PBMCs, B-cell-depleted T cells, or T cells were the source of the cDNA or gDNA that made up the material.

The authors' processing: Reference gene primers were amplified, and this amplification served to estimate nucleated cell counts. Measured with immunoSEQ multiplex PCR; TCRdb has only the in-frame clones, and not every one. That table is the source of V, J and clone size, and D and trimming were worked out from the DNA. The sample lists 250,000 to 300,000 clones, around 87% occurring once. This TCR came from a woman between 45 and 60 years old who had recovered from COVID-19. The chain carries TRBV9 and TRBJ1-1; 7 bases align to TRBD1. The sample comprised peripheral blood. The CDR3, as DNA: TGTGCCAGCAGCGTTCAAGGGGGCGGTGAAGCTTTCTTT. It codes for CASSVQGGGEAFF.